This note documents a single TCR beta chain sequence. These data are taken from a study of metastatic and nonmetastatic thyroid tumors. Study as a whole: The study looked at repertoires side by side in blood and in tumor or nodule tissue from malignant and benign thyroid patients.

Per the authors' pipeline: The study took CDR3 differences across clinicopathological groups and made a distant-metastasis classifier for papillary thyroid cancer from them. TCRdb re-called clones via MiXCR from the PCR reads. TCRdb's processing, not the study's, gives the V and J calls here. This sample carries about 38,000 clones, less than 30% of them seen once, and the ten largest clones take approximately 10%. This CDR3 comprises 13 residues. CDR1 MNHNS and CDR2 SASEGT come from the germline V gene. Trimming pared 5 bases from V and 2 bases from J, leaving 8 bases between. Prior to thyroid surgery, none of the patients had received any treatment.

Sequenced sample: blood. The receptor was derived from a male donor with papillary thyroid cancer or a benign thyroid nodule (not recorded which). Some clones in this sample may be carry-over from other donors' samples. The chain couples TRBV6-1 to TRBJ2-3; no reliable D call. The CDR3 loop reads CASSIRLTDTQYF. The CDR3 region has the DNA TGTGCCAGCAGTATCCGTCTCACAGATACGCAGTATTTT.